This T cell receptor beta chain originates from a study of identical twins. Each CDR3 protein is one row after TCRdb ran MiXCR on the 5' RACE reads. The repertoire holds approximately 1.8 million distinct CDR3 sequences, with 32% as singletons. This clonotype was counted a few times. Its specificity is unknown. Germline CDR1 and CDR2: MNHEY and SMNVEV (reference sequence). The CDR3 consists of 13 residues. V shed 5 bases and J shed 5 bases, with 12 bases lying between them. Regarding the study as a whole: With abundant cord blood beta clonotypes, insertions were fewer; memory repertoires showed no such pattern. In drawing conclusions, the study used cross-sectional statistical analysis and did not follow the same donors. Invariant MAIT and iNKT cells could partly confound zero-insertion analyses.

The rearrangement joins TRBV27 to TRBJ2-5; D possibly matches TRBD1 or TRBD2 (5 bases each). Input material: cord blood. The clonotype originates from a newborn girl in good health. The DNA for the CDR3 is TGTGCCAGCAGTCGCAGGGAGCCGGAGACCCAGTACTTC. Its translation is CASSRREPETQYF.